This TCR beta chain was retrieved from a study of shared clonotypes between healthy human individuals. The CDR3 is made up of 14 amino acids. CDR1 and CDR2 (germline): SGHRS, YFSETQ. V lost 0 bases and J 5 bases, leaving 11 bases between the germline ends. Produced via immunoSEQ multiplex PCR; TCRdb's table is partial and in-frame only. Here the sample spans over 2 million clones, 95% being singletons. On this clone itself: At the DNA level, this CDR3 is encoded by other sequences in the same sample as well.

V usage is TRBV5-1 and J usage is TRBJ1-1; tentative D call: TRBD1 (6 bases). The sequenced sample was naive CD4+ T cells sorted from blood. Sample subset: CD45RA+ positively selected. The sequence was obtained from a man between 18 and 35 years old in good health. As DNA, the CDR3 is TGCGCCAGCAGCTTGGAGCAGGGGAGAACTGAAGCTTTCTTT. It specifies CASSLEQGRTEAFF.